The sequence of this T cell receptor beta chain was determined in a study of blood T cell repertoires in COVID-19. The overall study: Collection of acute and convalescent COVID-19 samples took place in the United States, Italy and Spain. T cells, B-cell-depleted T cells, or PBMCs provided the cDNA or gDNA that served as material.

This clone was seen a single time. The trim removed 6 bases at V and 5 bases at J, leaving 9 bases unmatched. This CDR3 spans 15 amino acids. Germline CDR1 reads MNHEY; CDR2 reads SVGAGI. In the study's own analysis: Estimation of nucleated cell counts was performed using reference gene primer amplification. TCRdb keeps only in-frame clones here, not all; method: immunoSEQ multiplex PCR. From that table come the V and J calls and clone size; the DNA was used to work out D and trimming. Among roughly 190,000 clones, over 70% were seen once, and the ten largest hold around 6.9%. The sequencing input was peripheral blood. This receptor was taken from a man between 60 and 75 years old with acute or convalescent COVID-19. The V call is TRBV6-5, the J call TRBJ1-5; TRBD1 aligns across 8 bases. CDR3 sequence: CASRRGQGAHQPQHF. For the CDR3, the DNA is TGTGCCAGCAGACGCGGACAGGGCGCCCATCAGCCCCAGCATTTT.